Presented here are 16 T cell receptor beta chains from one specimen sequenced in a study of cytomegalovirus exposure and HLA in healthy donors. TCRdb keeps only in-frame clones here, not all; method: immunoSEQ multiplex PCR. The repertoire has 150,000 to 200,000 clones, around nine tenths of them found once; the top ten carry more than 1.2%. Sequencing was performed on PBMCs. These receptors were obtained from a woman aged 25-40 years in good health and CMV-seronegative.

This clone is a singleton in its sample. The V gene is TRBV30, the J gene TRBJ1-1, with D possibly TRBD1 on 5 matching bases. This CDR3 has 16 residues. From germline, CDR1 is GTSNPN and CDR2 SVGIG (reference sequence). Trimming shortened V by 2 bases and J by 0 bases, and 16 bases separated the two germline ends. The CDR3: CAWSPGDRNMNTEAFF. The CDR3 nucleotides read TGTGCCTGGAGTCCGGGAGACAGAAACATGAACACTGAAGCTTTCTTT.

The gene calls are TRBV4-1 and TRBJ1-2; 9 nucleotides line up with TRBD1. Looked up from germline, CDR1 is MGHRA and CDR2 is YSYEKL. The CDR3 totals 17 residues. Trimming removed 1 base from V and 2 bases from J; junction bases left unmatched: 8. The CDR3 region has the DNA TGCGCCAGCAGCCAAGCGGCCAACAGGGGGCTAAACTATGGCTACACCTTC. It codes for CASSQAANRGLNYGYTF.

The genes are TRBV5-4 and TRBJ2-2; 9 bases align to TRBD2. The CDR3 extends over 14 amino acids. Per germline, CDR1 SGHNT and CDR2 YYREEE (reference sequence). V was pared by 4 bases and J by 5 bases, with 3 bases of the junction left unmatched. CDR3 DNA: TGTGCCAGCAGCCCGACTAGCGGAACCGGGGAGCTGTTTTTT. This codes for CASSPTSGTGELFF.

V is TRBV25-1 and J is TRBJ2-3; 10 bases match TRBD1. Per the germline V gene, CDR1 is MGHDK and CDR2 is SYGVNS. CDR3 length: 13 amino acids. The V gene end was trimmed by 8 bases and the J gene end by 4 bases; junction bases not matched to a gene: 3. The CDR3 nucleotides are TGTGCCAGCCTGGGACAGGGGTCAGATACGCAGTATTTT. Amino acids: CASLGQGSDTQYF.

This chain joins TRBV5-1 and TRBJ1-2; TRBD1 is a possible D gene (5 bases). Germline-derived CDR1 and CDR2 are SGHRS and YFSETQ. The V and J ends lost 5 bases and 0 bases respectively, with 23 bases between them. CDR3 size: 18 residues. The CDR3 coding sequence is TGCGCCAGCAGTCTGGGACTCACGATTCCCGTAGCTAACTATGGCTACACCTTC. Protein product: CASSLGLTIPVANYGYTF.

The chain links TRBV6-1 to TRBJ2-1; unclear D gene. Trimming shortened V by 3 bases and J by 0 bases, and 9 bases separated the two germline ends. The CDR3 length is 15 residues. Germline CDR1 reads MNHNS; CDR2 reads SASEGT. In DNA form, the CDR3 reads TGTGCCAGCAGTGAGTCTGATAGCTCCTACAATGAGCAGTTCTTC. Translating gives CASSESDSSYNEQFF.

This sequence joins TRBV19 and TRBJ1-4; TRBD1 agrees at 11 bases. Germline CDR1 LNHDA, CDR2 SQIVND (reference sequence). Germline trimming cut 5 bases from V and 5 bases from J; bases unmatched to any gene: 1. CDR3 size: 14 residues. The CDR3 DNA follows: TGTGCCAGTAGTTGGGACAGGGGGAATGAAAAACTGTTTTTT. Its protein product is CASSWDRGNEKLFF. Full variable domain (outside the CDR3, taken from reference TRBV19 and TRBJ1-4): DGGITQSPKYLFRKEGQNVTLSCEQNLNHDAMYWYRQDPGQGLRLIYYSQIVNDFQKGDIAEGYSVSREKKESFPLTVTSAQKNPTAFYLCASSWDRGNEKLFFGSGTQLSVL.

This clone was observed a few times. The CDR3 sequence is CAISKARVNNSPLHF. In nucleotides, the CDR3 is TGTGCCATCAGCAAAGCTCGGGTCAATAATTCACCCCTCCACTTT. The chain has TRBV10-3 and TRBJ1-6; D not resolved. This CDR3 contains 15 residues. Deletions cut 6 bases from V and 5 bases from J, with 14 bases between. The V gene's germline CDR1 is ENHRY and CDR2 SYGVKD.

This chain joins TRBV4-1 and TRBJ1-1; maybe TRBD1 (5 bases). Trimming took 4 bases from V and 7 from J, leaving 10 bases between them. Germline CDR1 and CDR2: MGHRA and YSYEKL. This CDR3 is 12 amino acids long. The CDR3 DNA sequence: TGCGCCAGCAGCCGACCGGGGGTTGAAGCTTTCTTT. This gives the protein CASSRPGVEAFF.

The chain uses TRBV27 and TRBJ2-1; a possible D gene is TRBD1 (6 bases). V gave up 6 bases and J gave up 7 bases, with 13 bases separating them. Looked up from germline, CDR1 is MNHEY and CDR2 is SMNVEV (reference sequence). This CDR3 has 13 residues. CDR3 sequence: CASRSGVGNEQFF. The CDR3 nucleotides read TGTGCCAGCAGGTCAGGGGTTGGTAATGAGCAGTTCTTC.

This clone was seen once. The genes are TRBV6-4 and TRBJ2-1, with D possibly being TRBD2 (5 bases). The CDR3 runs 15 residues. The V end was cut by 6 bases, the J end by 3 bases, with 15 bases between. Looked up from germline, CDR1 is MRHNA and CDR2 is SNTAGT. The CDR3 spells CASRREHSLYNEQFF. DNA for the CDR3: TGTGCCAGCAGGAGGGAACATTCCCTCTACAATGAGCAGTTCTTC.

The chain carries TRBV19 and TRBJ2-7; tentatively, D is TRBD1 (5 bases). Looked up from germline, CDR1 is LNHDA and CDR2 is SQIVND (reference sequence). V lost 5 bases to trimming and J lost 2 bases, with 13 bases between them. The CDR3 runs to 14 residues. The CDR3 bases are TGTGCCAGTAGTGAAAACAGGCTCGCCTACGAGCAGTACTTC. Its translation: CASSENRLAYEQYF.

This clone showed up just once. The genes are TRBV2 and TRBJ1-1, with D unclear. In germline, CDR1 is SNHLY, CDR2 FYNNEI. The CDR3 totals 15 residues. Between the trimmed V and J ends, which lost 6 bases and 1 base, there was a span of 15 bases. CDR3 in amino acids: CASSPVRTENTEAFF. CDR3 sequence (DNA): TGTGCCAGCAGCCCAGTCCGGACTGAGAACACTGAAGCTTTCTTT.

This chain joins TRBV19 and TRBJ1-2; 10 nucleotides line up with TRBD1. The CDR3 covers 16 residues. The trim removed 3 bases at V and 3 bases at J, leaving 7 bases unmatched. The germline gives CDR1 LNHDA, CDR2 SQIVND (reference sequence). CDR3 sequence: CASSIGLGTGDYGYTF. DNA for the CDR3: TGTGCCAGTAGTATTGGCCTTGGGACAGGGGACTATGGCTACACCTTC.

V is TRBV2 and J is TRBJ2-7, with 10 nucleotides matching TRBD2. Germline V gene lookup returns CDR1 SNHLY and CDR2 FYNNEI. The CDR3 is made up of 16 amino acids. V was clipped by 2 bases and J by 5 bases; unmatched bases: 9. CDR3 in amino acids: CASSETSGATGDEQYF. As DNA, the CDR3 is TGTGCCAGCAGTGAAACTAGCGGGGCCACGGGGGACGAGCAGTACTTC.

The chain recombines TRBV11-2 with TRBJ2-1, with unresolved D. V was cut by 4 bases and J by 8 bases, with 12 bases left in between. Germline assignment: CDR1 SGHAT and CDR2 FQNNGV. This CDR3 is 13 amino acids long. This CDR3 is CASSSRTVHEQFF. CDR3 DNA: TGTGCCAGCAGCTCCCGTACAGTCCATGAGCAGTTCTTC.